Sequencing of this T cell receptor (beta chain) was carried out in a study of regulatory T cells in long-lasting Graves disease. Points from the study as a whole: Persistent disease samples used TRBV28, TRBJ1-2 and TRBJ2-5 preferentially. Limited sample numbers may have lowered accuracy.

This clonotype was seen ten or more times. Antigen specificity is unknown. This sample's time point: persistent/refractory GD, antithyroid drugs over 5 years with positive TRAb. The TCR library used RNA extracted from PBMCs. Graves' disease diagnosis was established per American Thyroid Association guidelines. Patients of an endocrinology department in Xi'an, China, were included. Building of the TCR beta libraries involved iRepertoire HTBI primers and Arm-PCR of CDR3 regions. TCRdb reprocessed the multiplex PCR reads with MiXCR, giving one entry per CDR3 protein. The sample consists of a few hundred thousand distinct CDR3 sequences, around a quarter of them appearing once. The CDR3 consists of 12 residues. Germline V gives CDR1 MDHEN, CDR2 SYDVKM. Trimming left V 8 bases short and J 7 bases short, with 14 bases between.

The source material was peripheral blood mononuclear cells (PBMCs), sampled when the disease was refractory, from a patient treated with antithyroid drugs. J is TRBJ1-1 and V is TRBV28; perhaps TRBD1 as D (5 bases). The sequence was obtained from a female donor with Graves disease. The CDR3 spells CASDPGRSEAFF. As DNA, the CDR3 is TGTGCCAGCGATCCGGGACGGAGTGAAGCTTTCTTT.